The 23 T cell receptor beta chains below all came from one sample that was sequenced in a study of PD-1 blockade in classical Hodgkin lymphoma. All trial patients relapsed after autologous stem cell transplantation. Some clones are missing from TCRdb's copy, which holds only in-frame ones; the method was immunoSEQ multiplex PCR. The top ten clones hold roughly 9% of a sample with 38,000 or so clones, about 89% of them seen once. Sample: peripheral blood mononuclear cells (PBMCs), taken at baseline. The receptors stem from a human donor with classical Hodgkin lymphoma.

The chain recombines TRBV2 with TRBJ2-7; no reliable D call. Deletions cut 6 bases from V and 0 bases from J, with 6 bases between. Per the germline V gene, CDR1 is SNHLY and CDR2 is FYNNEI. The CDR3 runs 12 residues. CDR3 sequence (DNA): TGTGCCAGCAGGGGAAGCTCCTACGAGCAGTACTTC. This gives the protein CASRGSSYEQYF.

The chain has TRBV27 and TRBJ2-3, with D tentatively TRBD2 (5 bases). With 3 bases removed from V and 0 bases from J, the gap between germline ends came to 10 bases. The CDR3 length is 15 residues. Germline assignment: CDR1 MNHEY and CDR2 SMNVEV (reference sequence). CDR3 coding DNA: TGTGCCAGCAGTTTTCGGGGAACTAGCACAGATACGCAGTATTTT. This encodes CASSFRGTSTDTQYF.

The J gene is TRBJ2-7, the V gene TRBV5-4; D assignment may be TRBD1 or TRBD2 (5 bases each). V shed 4 bases and J shed 4 bases, with 15 bases lying between them. CDR1 and CDR2 (germline): SGHNT, YYREEE (reference sequence). CDR3 length: 14 residues. DNA for the CDR3: TGTGCCAGCAGCCGGCCGGGGCACCTGTACGAGCAGTACTTC. This encodes CASSRPGHLYEQYF.

The rearrangement links TRBV18 to TRBJ2-5; 11 bases fit TRBD2. In germline, CDR1 is KGHSH, CDR2 LQKENI. The CDR3 is 17 amino acids. J gave up 3 bases and V 3 bases, and 9 bases lay outside the gene matches. The DNA of the CDR3 is TGTGCCAGCTCACCTCCTAGCGGGGGGCCAGCGGAAGAGACCCAGTACTTC. Its translation: CASSPPSGGPAEETQYF. Using reference TRBV18 and TRBJ2-5 for the parts outside the CDR3, the full variable domain is NAGVMQNPRHLVRRRGQEARLRCSPMKGHSHVYWYRQLPEEGLKFMVYLQKENIIDESGMPKERFSAEFPKEGPSILRIQQVVRGDSAAYFCASSPPSGGPAEETQYFGPGTRLLVL.

The V and J genes are TRBV18 and TRBJ2-7, with unresolved D. Trimming shortened V by 0 bases and J by 7 bases, and 10 bases separated the two germline ends. The CDR3 totals 13 residues. Per the germline V gene, CDR1 is KGHSH and CDR2 is LQKENI. CDR3 DNA sequence: TGTGCCAGCTCACCACCCCAGGCGAGGGAGCAGTACTTC. Translating gives CASSPPQAREQYF.

The rearrangement joins TRBV7-3 to TRBJ2-3, with D tentatively TRBD1 (6 bases). The CDR3 is 14 residues long. Germline V gene lookup returns CDR1 SGHTA and CDR2 FQGTGA. Trimming pared 5 bases from V and 0 bases from J, leaving 9 bases between. This CDR3 is CASSPGQSTDTQYF. For the CDR3, the DNA is TGTGCCAGCAGCCCCGGACAGAGCACAGATACGCAGTATTTT. Full variable domain (remainder filled in from reference TRBV7-3 and TRBJ2-3): GAGVSQTPSNKVTEKGKYVELRCDPISGHTALYWYRQSLGQGPEFLIYFQGTGAADDSGLPNDRFFAVRPEGSVSTLKIQRTERGDSAVYLCASSPGQSTDTQYFGPGTRLTVL.

V and J are TRBV5-4 and TRBJ2-7, with TRBD2 matching over 8 bases. Germline lookup yields CDR1 SGHNT and CDR2 YYREEE (reference sequence). CDR3 length: 15 residues. The ends lost 1 base at V and 0 bases at J; junction bases unmatched: 3. This CDR3 is CASSLPSGPSYEQYF. The CDR3 nucleotides read TGTGCCAGCAGCTTGCCTAGCGGGCCCTCCTACGAGCAGTACTTC.

CDR3 residues: CASSPGGSTNEKLFF. CDR3 coding DNA: TGTGCCAGCTCCCCCGGCGGATCAACTAATGAAAAACTGTTTTTT. The J gene is TRBJ1-4, the V gene TRBV18; no firm D call. V dropped 6 bases and J dropped 0 bases, with 11 bases sitting between them. The germline gives CDR1 KGHSH, CDR2 LQKENI. This CDR3 is 15 amino acids long.

The V and J genes are TRBV7-9 and TRBJ2-3; D uncertain. Trimming pared 5 bases from V and 0 bases from J, leaving 12 bases between. The CDR3 spans 15 residues. Germline V CDR1 and CDR2: SEHNR, FQNEAQ (reference sequence). CDR3 in DNA: TGTGCCAGCAGCCCGTGGACCATTAGCACAGATACGCAGTATTTT. Its translation: CASSPWTISTDTQYF.

The chain carries TRBV5-6 and TRBJ2-1; TRBD2 matches 7 bases. Germline V CDR1 and CDR2: SGHDT, YYEEEE. The V and J ends lost 2 bases and 10 bases, in that order; junction bases with no gene match: 9. The CDR3 length is 14 residues. The CDR3 sequence is CASSFLGEAGEQFF. The CDR3 nucleotides are TGTGCCAGCAGCTTTCTAGGGGAAGCGGGGGAGCAGTTCTTC.

V and J are TRBV5-4 and TRBJ1-2; 9 bases match TRBD1. The CDR3 length is 16 residues. From germline, CDR1 is SGHNT and CDR2 YYREEE (reference sequence). With V trimmed by 0 bases and J by 5 bases, 8 bases remained unmatched. As DNA, the CDR3 is TGTGCCAGCAGCTTGGCCCCCACAGGGGGCAAGTATGGCTACACCTTC. The encoded protein is CASSLAPTGGKYGYTF.

The rearrangement uses TRBV7-7 and TRBJ2-3; the match to TRBD2 covers 14 bases. CDR3 size: 16 residues. CDR1 SSHAT and CDR2 FNYEAQ come from the germline V gene (reference sequence). J lost 6 bases, V lost 5 bases, and 7 bases had no gene match. CDR3 nucleotide sequence: TGTGCCAGCAGCCCGGGACTAGCGGGAGCATGGGATACGCAGTATTTT. Translated: CASSPGLAGAWDTQYF.

The genes are TRBV6-6 and TRBJ1-1, with D uncertain. The V and J ends lost 2 bases and 8 bases respectively, with 3 bases between them. Per the germline V gene, CDR1 is MNHNY and CDR2 is SVGAGI (reference sequence). CDR3 length equals 10 residues. The CDR3 protein is CASSYQEAFF. For the CDR3, the DNA is TGTGCCAGCAGTTACCAGGAAGCTTTCTTT.

The chain carries TRBV5-1 and TRBJ2-7; weak D call: TRBD1 (5 bases). Trimming took 0 bases from V and 5 from J, leaving 9 bases between them. CDR3 size: 13 residues. Germline V lookup: CDR1 SGHRS, CDR2 YFSETQ. The CDR3 is CASSLGQSNEQYF. CDR3 in DNA: TGCGCCAGCAGCTTGGGACAGTCCAACGAGCAGTACTTC. The complete variable domain, with remaining parts taken from reference TRBV5-1 and TRBJ2-7, reads KAGVTQTPRYLIKTRGQQVTLSCSPISGHRSVSWYQQTPGQGLQFLFEYFSETQRNKGNFPGRFSGRQFSNSRSEMNVSTLELGDSALYLCASSLGQSNEQYFGPGTRLTVT.

The chain employs TRBV5-1 and TRBJ1-2; 12 nucleotides line up with TRBD1. The CDR3 sequence is 17 residues long. Germline trimming cut 5 bases from V and 0 bases from J; bases unmatched to any gene: 8. The V gene's germline CDR1 is SGHRS and CDR2 YFSETQ. CDR3 loop: CASRMRDRGQTNYGYTF. The CDR3 DNA reads TGCGCCAGCAGAATGAGGGACAGGGGGCAAACTAACTATGGCTACACCTTC.

The chain uses TRBV5-6 and TRBJ1-6; 7 nucleotides align to TRBD1. This CDR3 spans 16 amino acids. The germline gives CDR1 SGHDT, CDR2 YYEEEE. With 0 bases clipped from V and 9 bases from J, the junction kept 9 bases outside the gene matches. CDR3 sequence reads: CASSLDEGANRSPLHF. CDR3 coding DNA: TGTGCCAGCAGCTTGGACGAGGGGGCGAATCGTTCACCCCTCCACTTT.

This chain's CDR3 is CASSPSPRGTLYEQYF. Written as DNA, the CDR3 is TGTGCCAGCAGCCCCTCGCCCCGGGGTACACTGTACGAGCAGTACTTC. The gene calls are TRBV7-9 and TRBJ2-7; weak D call: TRBD2 (5 bases). V lost 5 bases to trimming and J lost 4 bases, with 21 bases between them. The CDR3 runs to 16 residues. Germline values: CDR1 SEHNR, CDR2 FQNEAQ (reference sequence).

The rearrangement links TRBV5-1 to TRBJ2-3, with a possible D match to TRBD2 (6 bases). Germline loops: CDR1 SGHRS, CDR2 YFSETQ. The CDR3 is 14 amino acids. Trimming stripped 4 bases from V and 1 base from J, with 10 bases between. CDR3 DNA sequence: TGCGCCAGCAGCCGGCGGGATGGCACAGATACGCAGTATTTT. Translating gives CASSRRDGTDTQYF.

V usage is TRBV5-5 and J usage is TRBJ2-5; D is perhaps TRBD2 (6 bases). The CDR3 sequence is 14 residues long. Per the germline V gene, CDR1 is SGHKS and CDR2 is YYEKEE (reference sequence). Between the trimmed V and J ends, which lost 3 bases and 2 bases, there was a span of 11 bases. In nucleotides, the CDR3 is TGTGCCAGCAGCTCTCCGGGACTTCAAGAGACCCAGTACTTC. It encodes CASSSPGLQETQYF. Variable domain in full (rest from reference TRBV5-5 and TRBJ2-5): DAGVTQSPTHLIKTRGQQVTLRCSPISGHKSVSWYQQVLGQGPQFIFQYYEKEERGRGNFPDRFSARQFPNYSSELNVNALLLGDSALYLCASSSPGLQETQYFGPGTRLLVL.

The chain has TRBV7-9 and TRBJ2-4, with D possibly being TRBD1 (6 bases). The germline V gene encodes CDR1 SEHNR and CDR2 FQNEAQ (reference sequence). The germline V and J ends were trimmed by 3 bases and 5 bases, with 14 bases remaining between them. This CDR3 comprises 15 residues. The CDR3 DNA reads as TGTGCCAGCAGCTTGAGGGGGTCGGGACAAAACATTCAGTACTTC. Its protein product is CASSLRGSGQNIQYF.

This rearrangement joins TRBV5-6 to TRBJ1-4; D gene uncertain. Germline V gene sequence: CDR1 SGHDT, CDR2 YYEEEE. CDR3 length: 16 amino acids. V gave up 8 bases and J gave up 0 bases, with 17 bases separating them. This CDR3 reads CARGETRPSTNEKLFF. CDR3 sequence (DNA): TGTGCCAGAGGCGAGACAAGACCTTCAACTAATGAAAAACTGTTTTTT.

The chain uses TRBV18 and TRBJ1-2; possible D gene TRBD1, 6 bases. V lost 2 bases to trimming and J lost 0 bases, with 13 bases between them. The CDR3 has 16 amino acids. The germline gives CDR1 KGHSH, CDR2 LQKENI. CDR3 in amino acids: CASSPILTGPNYGYTF. DNA of the CDR3: TGTGCCAGCTCACCAATACTGACAGGCCCTAACTATGGCTACACCTTC. The full variable domain, rest sourced from reference TRBV18 and TRBJ1-2, is NAGVMQNPRHLVRRRGQEARLRCSPMKGHSHVYWYRQLPEEGLKFMVYLQKENIIDESGMPKERFSAEFPKEGPSILRIQQVVRGDSAAYFCASSPILTGPNYGYTFGSGTRLTVV.

CDR3 sequence (DNA): TGTGCCAGCAGTGGGGCAGCAGATACGCAGTATTTT. Its protein is CASSGAADTQYF. The V and J genes are TRBV6-1 and TRBJ2-3; D unclear. This CDR3 contains 12 residues. Trimming took off 4 bases at V and 4 bases at J, with 6 bases between the two ends. From germline, CDR1 is MNHNS and CDR2 SASEGT.